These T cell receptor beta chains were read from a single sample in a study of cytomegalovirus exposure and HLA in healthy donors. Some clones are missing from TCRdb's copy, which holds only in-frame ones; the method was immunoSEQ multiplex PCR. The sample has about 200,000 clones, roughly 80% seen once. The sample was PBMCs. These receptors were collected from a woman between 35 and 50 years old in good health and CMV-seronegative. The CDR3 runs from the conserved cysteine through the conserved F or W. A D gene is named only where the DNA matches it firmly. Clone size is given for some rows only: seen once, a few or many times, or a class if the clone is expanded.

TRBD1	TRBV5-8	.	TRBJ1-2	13	CASSSDRLYGYTF	TGTGCCAGCAGTTCGGACAGGTTATATGGCTACACCTTC
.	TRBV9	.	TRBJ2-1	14	CASSAYDLANEQFF	TGTGCCAGCAGCGCTTACGATCTAGCGAATGAGCAGTTCTTC
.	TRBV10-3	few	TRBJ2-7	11	CAISSAYEQYF	TGTGCCATCAGCTCCGCCTACGAGCAGTACTTC
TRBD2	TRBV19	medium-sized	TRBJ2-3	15	CASRLAGVHTDTQYF	TGTGCCAGCAGACTAGCGGGAGTTCACACAGATACGCAGTATTTT
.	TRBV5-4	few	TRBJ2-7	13	CASSFGRNYEQYF	TGTGCCAGCAGCTTTGGCAGGAACTACGAGCAGTACTTC
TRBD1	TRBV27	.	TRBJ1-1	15	CASGSLTGGSTEAFF	TGTGCCAGCGGATCCTTGACAGGGGGAAGTACTGAAGCTTTCTTT
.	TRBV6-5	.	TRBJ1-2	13	CASSPGFYYGYTF	TGTGCCAGCAGCCCGGGATTCTACTATGGCTACACCTTC
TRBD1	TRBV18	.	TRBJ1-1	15	CASSRQGDMNTEAFF	TGTGCCAGCTCCCGACAGGGGGATATGAACACTGAAGCTTTCTTT
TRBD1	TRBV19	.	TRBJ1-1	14	CASSWTGTNTEAFF	TGTGCCAGTAGTTGGACAGGAACGAACACTGAAGCTTTCTTT
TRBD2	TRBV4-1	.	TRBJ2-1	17	CASSPPKASGRADEQFF	TGCGCCAGCAGCCCCCCAAAGGCTAGCGGGAGGGCCGATGAGCAGTTCTTC
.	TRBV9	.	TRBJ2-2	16	CASSVVWTEDTGELFF	TGTGCCAGCAGCGTAGTATGGACAGAAGACACCGGGGAGCTGTTTTTT
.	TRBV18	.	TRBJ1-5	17	CASSGRAGGRSNQPQHF	TGTGCCAGCTCAGGGAGAGCGGGGGGTAGGAGCAATCAGCCCCAGCATTTT
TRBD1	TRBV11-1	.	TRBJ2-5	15	CASSFGTGGKETQYF	TGTGCCAGCAGCTTTGGGACAGGGGGCAAAGAGACCCAGTACTTC
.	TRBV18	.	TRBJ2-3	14	CASSPVAAPDTQYF	TGTGCCAGCTCCCCAGTAGCAGCGCCAGATACGCAGTATTTT
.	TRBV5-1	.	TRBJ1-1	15	CASSLYRTENTEAFF	TGCGCCAGCAGCTTGTATCGGACAGAGAACACTGAAGCTTTCTTT
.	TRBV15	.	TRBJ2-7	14	CATSRDWGVYEQYF	TGTGCCACCAGCAGAGATTGGGGGGTTTACGAGCAGTACTTC
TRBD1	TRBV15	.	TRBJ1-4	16	CATSREGDRANEKLFF	TGTGCCACCAGCAGAGAGGGGGACAGAGCTAATGAAAAACTGTTTTTT
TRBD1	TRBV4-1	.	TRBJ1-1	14	CASSQGTGGPEAFF	TGCGCCAGCAGCCAAGGGACAGGGGGCCCTGAAGCTTTCTTT
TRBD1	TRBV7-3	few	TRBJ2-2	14	CASSITTGPGELFF	TGTGCCAGCAGCATAACGACAGGGCCCGGGGAGCTGTTTTTT
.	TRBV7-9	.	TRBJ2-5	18	CASSLAEAGGRIQETQYF	TGTGCCAGCAGCTTAGCGGAGGCAGGTGGGAGGATCCAAGAGACCCAGTACTTC
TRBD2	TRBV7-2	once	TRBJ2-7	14	CASSLTSGILEQYF	TGTGCCAGCAGCTTGACTAGCGGGATCCTCGAGCAGTACTTC
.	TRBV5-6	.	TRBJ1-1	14	CASSLNRGDTEAFF	TGTGCCAGCAGCTTGAATCGGGGAGACACTGAAGCTTTCTTT
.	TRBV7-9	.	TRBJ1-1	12	CSSSLQGQGAFF	TGTTCCAGCAGCTTACAAGGGCAGGGGGCTTTCTTT
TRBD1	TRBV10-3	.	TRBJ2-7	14	CAISDRGKSYEQYF	TGTGCCATCAGTGACAGGGGGAAATCCTACGAGCAGTACTTC
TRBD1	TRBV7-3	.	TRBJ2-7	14	CASSPDRGPYEQYF	TGTGCCAGCAGCCCGGACAGGGGGCCATACGAGCAGTACTTC
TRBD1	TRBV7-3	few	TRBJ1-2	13	CVSSPDRERRYTF	TGTGTCAGCAGTCCGGACAGGGAAAGGCGCTACACCTTC
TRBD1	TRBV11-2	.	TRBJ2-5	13	CASSKQGQETQYF	TGTGCCAGCAGCAAACAGGGGCAAGAGACCCAGTACTTC
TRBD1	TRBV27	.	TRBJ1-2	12	CASRGQGYGYTF	TGTGCCAGCAGGGGACAGGGGTATGGCTACACCTTC
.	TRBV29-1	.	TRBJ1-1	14	CSVTRTSVSTEAFF	TGCAGCGTGACTCGTACTAGCGTGAGCACTGAAGCTTTCTTT
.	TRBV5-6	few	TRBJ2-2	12	CASSPRAGELFF	TGTGCCAGCAGCCCACGGGCCGGGGAGCTGTTTTTT
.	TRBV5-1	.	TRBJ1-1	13	CASSLSENTEAFF	TGCGCCAGCAGCCTTAGCGAGAACACTGAAGCTTTCTTT
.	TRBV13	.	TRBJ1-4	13	CASSSSRGEKLFF	TGTGCCAGCAGCTCCTCCAGGGGTGAAAAACTGTTTTTT
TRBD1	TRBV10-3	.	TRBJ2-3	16	CAISDRTGGGTDTQYF	TGTGCCATCAGTGACCGGACAGGGGGCGGCACAGATACGCAGTATTTT
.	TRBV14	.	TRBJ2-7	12	CASSQSYYEQYF	TGTGCCAGCAGCCAAAGCTACTACGAGCAGTACTTC